Listed here are 27 T cell receptor beta chains from one sample, sequenced in a study of T cells in Graves' hyperthyroidism and ophthalmopathy. The TCR beta CDR3 regions underwent amplification using RNA transcripts as the source. The HTBI set primed first-round TCR CDR3 RT-PCR. TCRdb redid the calling of the multiplex PCR reads with MiXCR, one entry per CDR3 protein. The sample holds 600,000 to 750,000 distinct CDR3 sequences, approximately 15% seen once. The material sequenced was blood. Receptor source: a man aged 50 or older with Graves' hyperthyroidism.

There are many counts of this clonotype. The V call is TRBV3-1, the J call TRBJ2-5; TRBD2 aligns across 7 bases. Germline-derived CDR1 and CDR2 are LGHDT and YNNKEL (reference sequence). The CDR3 length is 17 residues. V was pared by 0 bases and J by 6 bases, with 13 bases of the junction left unmatched. CDR3 protein: CASSQEVRQAAGKTQYF. The CDR3 nucleotides read TGTGCCAGCAGCCAAGAAGTCCGGCAGGCAGCGGGGAAGACCCAGTACTTC.

This clonotype was seen a handful of times. The chain is built from TRBV7-2 and TRBJ1-3; D not certain. Trimming pared 1 base from V and 5 bases from J, leaving 3 bases between. This CDR3 spans 12 amino acids. In germline, CDR1 is SGHTA, CDR2 FQGNSA. CDR3: CASSLERNTIYF. CDR3 coding DNA: TGTGCCAGCAGCTTAGAAAGAAACACCATATATTTT.

This clonotype was seen at least ten times. V and J are TRBV27 and TRBJ2-5; 12 nucleotides line up with TRBD2. The CDR3 is 16 residues long. The V gene's germline CDR1 is MNHEY and CDR2 SMNVEV (reference sequence). The V and J ends lost 5 bases and 2 bases, in that order; junction bases with no gene match: 6. CDR3 residues: CASSPGLAGPQETQYF. The CDR3 nucleotides are TGTGCCAGCAGTCCCGGACTAGCGGGGCCACAAGAGACCCAGTACTTC.

This clonotype showed up many times. Here the CDR3 reads CATSRTGQGPGYEYNEQFF. The CDR3 nucleotides are TGTGCCACCAGCAGAACTGGACAGGGGCCCGGCTATGAGTACAATGAGCAGTTCTTC. The genes are TRBV15 and TRBJ2-1; 9 bases align to TRBD1. CDR3 size: 19 residues. V lost 2 bases, J lost 4 bases, and 15 bases stayed unmatched. In germline, CDR1 is LNHNV, CDR2 YYDKDF (reference sequence).

There are a few counts of this clonotype. The genes are TRBV4-3 and TRBJ2-7; 8 bases match TRBD1. This CDR3 spans 16 amino acids. The V segment lost 1 base and the J segment 3 bases; nucleotides outside the gene matches: 8. Germline CDR1 is LGHNA and CDR2 is YSLEER. The CDR3, as DNA: TGCGCCAGCAGCCAAGGACGTACAGGGGGTTTCTACGAGCAGTACTTC. Protein: CASSQGRTGGFYEQYF.

J is TRBJ2-7 and V is TRBV6-1; 10 positions agree with TRBD1. Germline-derived CDR1 and CDR2 are MNHNS and SASEGT. The CDR3 loop spans 14 amino acids. The trim removed 6 bases at V and 6 bases at J, leaving 8 bases unmatched. The DNA for the CDR3 is TGTGCCAGCAGCCCCGACAGGGGGCAGTTCGAGCAGTACTTC. The encoded protein is CASSPDRGQFEQYF.

The rearrangement uses TRBV13 and TRBJ2-1; 7 bases fit TRBD2. Germline V gene lookup returns CDR1 PRHDT and CDR2 FYEKMQ (reference sequence). CDR3 length: 15 residues. The J segment lost 8 bases and the V segment lost 5 bases, leaving 12 bases of the junction unmatched. This CDR3 reads CASSAAGARSHEQFF. In DNA, the CDR3 is TGTGCCAGCAGCGCGGCGGGAGCCCGCTCACATGAGCAGTTCTTC.

There are many counts of this clonotype. The chain links TRBV24-1 to TRBJ2-3, with 13 positions matching TRBD2. The CDR3 has 18 amino acids. Germline lookup yields CDR1 KGHDR and CDR2 SFDVKD. V gave up 3 bases and J gave up 7 bases; unmatched junction bases: 12. CDR3 bases: TGTGCCACCAGTGATCACGTGAGGACTAGCGGGAGCCGGAATACGCAGTATTTT. The encoded protein is CATSDHVRTSGSRNTQYF.

This clonotype was detected many times. This sequence joins TRBV2 and TRBJ2-1; TRBD2 matches at 8 bases. Germline V gene data show CDR1 as SNHLY and CDR2 as FYNNEI. The CDR3 has 16 residues. V trimming: 1 base; J trimming: 0 bases; junction bases outside the gene matches: 2. CDR3 loop: CASSEERGISYNEQFF. For the CDR3, the DNA is TGTGCCAGCAGTGAAGAGCGGGGGATCTCCTACAATGAGCAGTTCTTC.

This rearrangement joins TRBV10-1 to TRBJ2-1; possible D gene TRBD2, 6 bases. Germline loops: CDR1 WNHNN, CDR2 SYGVQD (reference sequence). Deletions cut 0 bases from V and 6 bases from J, with 9 bases between. This CDR3 is built from 14 residues. CDR3 residues: CASSESTSSNEQFF. In nucleotides, the CDR3 is TGCGCCAGCAGTGAGTCAACTAGCAGCAATGAGCAGTTCTTC.

This chain joins TRBV19 and TRBJ1-2; D is uncertain. The CDR3 runs to 11 residues. Trimming removed 3 bases at V and 8 bases at J, with 7 bases between. Germline V CDR1 and CDR2: LNHDA, SQIVND (reference sequence). The CDR3 region has the DNA TGTGCCAGTAGTATTCCCACCGGCTACACCTTC. Amino acid sequence: CASSIPTGYTF.

Turning to this clonotype: A read error is possible here, since a much larger clone lies one base away. Without the conserved terminal phenylalanine or tryptophan, this CDR3 likely stems from a read error. This chain connects TRBV11-1 to TRBJ2-1; 7 bases match TRBD1. With 5 bases clipped from V and 0 bases from J, the junction kept 10 bases outside the gene matches. The CDR3 length is 17 residues. Germline V CDR1 and CDR2: SGHAT, FQDESV (reference sequence). This chain's CDR3 is CASSGYRGVSSYNEQFS. The CDR3, as DNA: TGTGCCAGCAGCGGATACAGGGGAGTTAGCTCCTACAATGAGCAGTTCTCC.

In its sample, this clonotype was seen many times. The V gene is TRBV12-3 or TRBV12-4, the J gene TRBJ1-1; unclear D gene. The CDR3 contains 15 residues. Trimming left V 6 bases short and J 4 bases short, with 18 bases between. In nucleotides, the CDR3 is TGTGCCAGCAGACGAAACCGGGCGCGGGGCACTGAAGCTTTCTTT. Residues: CASRRNRARGTEAFF.

As for this clonotype: A much larger clone differs by one base, so this may be a read error. The chain couples TRBV24-1 to TRBJ2-5; the match to TRBD2 covers 8 bases. V shed 3 bases, J shed 5 bases, and the junction held 10 bases outside the gene matches. CDR1 and CDR2 from the germline V gene are KGHDR and SFDVKD. CDR3 length equals 16 residues. The CDR3 region is CATSDPQAGAGETQYF. The CDR3 nucleotides are TGTGCCACCAGTGATCCCCAAGCGGGAGCTGGGGAGACCCAGTACTTC.

This clonotype was seen many times. J is TRBJ2-7 and V is TRBV11-2; D is undetermined. V dropped 0 bases and J dropped 6 bases, with 9 bases sitting between them. Looked up from germline, CDR1 is SGHAT and CDR2 is FQNNGV. The CDR3 runs 13 residues. The CDR3 sequence: CASSLDSSPEQYF. CDR3 DNA: TGTGCCAGCAGCTTAGATTCATCCCCCGAGCAGTACTTC. Together with reference TRBV11-2 and TRBJ2-7, the CDR3 gives the full variable domain: EAGVAQSPRYKIIEKRQSVAFWCNPISGHATLYWYQQILGQGPKLLIQFQNNGVVDDSQLPKDRFSAERLKGVDSTLKIQPAKLEDSAVYLCASSLDSSPEQYFGPGTRLTVT.

The table lists this clonotype with many counts. The chain carries TRBV27 and TRBJ1-1; D gene unclear. Per the germline V gene, CDR1 is MNHEY and CDR2 is SMNVEV (reference sequence). V lost 4 bases and J lost 6, with 12 bases in between. This CDR3 region has 13 residues. The chain's CDR3 is CASSYKDWAEAFF. DNA of the CDR3: TGTGCCAGCAGTTATAAGGACTGGGCTGAAGCTTTCTTT.

J is TRBJ2-2 and V is TRBV7-2; possible D gene TRBD2, 6 bases. Trimming shortened V by 3 bases and J by 4 bases, and 12 bases separated the two germline ends. The CDR3 runs to 15 residues. The germline gives CDR1 SGHTA, CDR2 FQGNSA. Here the CDR3 DNA reads TGTGCCAGCAGCTTTAGGGACTTCTCCACCGGGGAGCTGTTTTTT. The encoded protein is CASSFRDFSTGELFF.

This clonotype was detected many times. The CDR3 coding sequence is TGTGCCAGTAGTACCGTTTCTCCAGGCACTGAAGCTTTCTTT. Its translation: CASSTVSPGTEAFF. The V and J genes are TRBV19 and TRBJ1-1; D not resolved. The germline gives CDR1 LNHDA, CDR2 SQIVND (reference sequence). This CDR3 spans 14 amino acids. Trimming removed 4 bases from V and 4 bases from J, with 13 bases in between.

The chain recombines TRBV2 with TRBJ2-6; D is ambiguous. Germline V gene data show CDR1 as SNHLY and CDR2 as FYNNEI. The CDR3 totals 17 residues. Trimming took off 0 bases at V and 4 bases at J, with 13 bases between the two ends. CDR3 sequence reads: CASSEALAGAGANVLTF. CDR3 sequence (DNA): TGTGCCAGCAGTGAAGCTCTGGCAGGAGCCGGGGCCAACGTCCTGACTTTC.

This clonotype was found many times. This chain joins TRBV6-2 or TRBV6-3 and TRBJ1-1; no definite D call. V was shortened by 8 bases and J by 8 bases, with 15 bases between the two germline ends. CDR1 MNHEY and CDR2 SVGEGT come from the germline V gene. CDR3 length: 12 amino acids. The CDR3 here is CASGNSYAEAFF. The CDR3 DNA reads as TGTGCCAGCGGCAACAGTTACGCCGAAGCTTTCTTT.

Only a few counts were recorded for this clonotype. The rearrangement uses TRBV13 and TRBJ1-3; TRBD1 might be the D (5 bases). The CDR3 length is 14 residues. The V gene's germline CDR1 is PRHDT and CDR2 FYEKMQ (reference sequence). V was shortened by 5 bases and J by 1 base, with 9 bases between the two germline ends. CDR3 sequence reads: CASSGGQSGNTIYF. CDR3 in DNA: TGTGCCAGCAGCGGTGGACAATCTGGAAACACCATATATTTT. The full variable domain, rest sourced from reference TRBV13 and TRBJ1-3, is AAGVIQSPRHLIKEKRETATLKCYPIPRHDTVYWYQQGPGQDPQFLISFYEKMQSDKGSIPDRFSAQQFSDYHSELNMSSLELGDSALYFCASSGGQSGNTIYFGEGSWLTVV.

This clonotype was counted at least ten times. This chain uses TRBV2 with TRBJ1-1; D unclear. Trimming took 6 bases from V and 1 from J, leaving 9 bases between them. The germline gives CDR1 SNHLY, CDR2 FYNNEI. CDR3 length: 13 amino acids. CDR3 in amino acids: CASRAIQNTEAFF. CDR3 nucleotide sequence: TGTGCCAGCAGGGCCATACAGAACACTGAAGCTTTCTTT.

This clonotype occurred a few times. The chain has TRBV19 and TRBJ2-7, with D unresolved. Germline loops: CDR1 LNHDA, CDR2 SQIVND (reference sequence). V shed 1 base and J shed 1 base, with 11 bases lying between them. This CDR3 region has 15 residues. The CDR3 here is CASSIGRSSSYEQYF. The CDR3 nucleotides read TGTGCCAGTAGTATAGGCCGCTCCAGTTCCTACGAGCAGTACTTC.

This clonotype has at least ten counts. The chain recombines TRBV27 with TRBJ2-1; TRBD2 matches at 7 bases. Germline CDR1 and CDR2: MNHEY and SMNVEV (reference sequence). The CDR3 spans 14 residues. With V trimmed by 2 bases and J by 7 bases, 5 bases remained unmatched. The CDR3 DNA reads as TGTGCCAGCAGTTTAGCGGGAGTGGAAAATGAGCAGTTCTTC. It is translated as CASSLAGVENEQFF.

The sample holds a few counts of this clonotype. A much larger clonotype is one base distant, so this may be a read error. The rearrangement links TRBV7-2 to TRBJ1-5, with 7 positions matching TRBD1. The CDR3 has 14 amino acids. Germline assignment: CDR1 SGHTA and CDR2 FQGNSA. V lost 4 bases and J lost 3; bases outside the gene matches: 3. The CDR3 bases are TGTGCCAGCAGCTGGGGGACAGTCAATCAGCCCCAGCATTTT. Protein: CASSWGTVNQPQHF.

This chain uses TRBV5-5 with TRBJ1-2; D not resolved. The V gene lost 1 base and the J gene lost 4 bases, with 14 bases spanning the gap. The CDR3 is made up of 15 amino acids. Per germline, CDR1 SGHKS and CDR2 YYEKEE (reference sequence). CDR3 in amino acids: CASSLLAGSSYGYTF. The CDR3 bases are TGTGCCAGCAGCTTGTTAGCGGGGTCTTCCTATGGCTACACCTTC.

The table lists this clonotype with many counts. The V gene is TRBV11-2, the J gene TRBJ2-2; 9 positions agree with TRBD1. V was pared by 5 bases and J by 5 bases, with 9 bases of the junction left unmatched. Germline V gene lookup returns CDR1 SGHAT and CDR2 FQNNGV. This CDR3 spans 16 amino acids. The CDR3 is CASSPIRGQGTGELFF. CDR3 in DNA: TGTGCCAGCAGCCCAATCAGGGGACAGGGAACCGGGGAGCTGTTTTTT.